Below, 24 T cell receptor beta chains from the same sample are listed, as sequenced in a study of CD8+CD57+ T cells in acquired aplastic anemia. Genomic DNA served as template for TCR beta VDJ and CDR3 profiling. TCRdb re-analysed the reads in MiXCR, keeping a single row per CDR3 protein. The repertoire holds about 81,000 distinct CDR3 sequences, under 50% seen once, with 66% in the top ten. Sequenced material: sorted CD4+, CD8+, or CD8+CD57+ T cells (not recorded which) from PBMCs. These receptors were collected from a human donor in good health, serving as a control.

This clonotype was seen a single time. The V gene is TRBV15, the J gene TRBJ2-1; TRBD1 matches at 7 bases. Germline values: CDR1 LNHNV, CDR2 YYDKDF (reference sequence). V dropped 5 bases and J dropped 7; count of bases not matched to a gene: 14. This CDR3 is built from 16 residues. The CDR3: CATSRQTGNVPNEQFF. The CDR3 nucleotides are TGTGCCACCAGCCGACAGACAGGGAATGTCCCAAATGAGCAGTTCTTC.

The table lists this clonotype with a few counts. The chain links TRBV5-1 to TRBJ2-1, with TRBD2 matching over 10 bases. V lost 4 bases to trimming and J lost 8 bases; unmatched junction nucleotides: 15. Germline V gene sequence: CDR1 SGHRS, CDR2 YFSETQ. There are 17 residues in the CDR3. DNA of the CDR3: TGCGCCAGCAGCAGAGCCGGCCCAGCGGGAGGGGATTATGAGCAGTTCTTC. Its translation is CASSRAGPAGGDYEQFF.

The chain couples TRBV24-1 to TRBJ1-3; TRBD1 matches 9 bases. CDR1 and CDR2 from the germline V gene are KGHDR and SFDVKD. This CDR3 is 15 amino acids long. V dropped 3 bases and J dropped 2; count of bases not matched to a gene: 1. The CDR3: CATSDRQGAGNTIYF. The CDR3 region has the DNA TGTGCCACCAGTGATCGACAGGGGGCTGGAAACACCATATATTTT.

This clonotype was counted only a few times. V is TRBV5-5 and J is TRBJ1-2, with D perhaps TRBD1 (6 bases). CDR3 size: 15 residues. V shed 4 bases and J shed 1 base, with 14 bases lying between them. Germline CDR1 is SGHKS and CDR2 is YYEKEE (reference sequence). This CDR3 reads CASSPEDSSNYGYTF. CDR3 nucleotides: TGTGCCAGCAGCCCAGAGGACAGTAGTAACTATGGCTACACCTTC.

The rearrangement links TRBV2 to TRBJ1-5; the D is unclear. The germline CDR1 and CDR2 sequences are SNHLY and FYNNEI. V dropped 7 bases and J dropped 4 bases, with 11 bases sitting between them. This CDR3 has 13 amino acids. The CDR3 region has the DNA TGTGCCAGCACCGAACATCCGAATCAGCCCCAGCATTTT. Residues: CASTEHPNQPQHF.

The sample holds one count of this clonotype. The J gene is TRBJ1-2, the V gene TRBV9; D not certain. CDR3 length: 12 amino acids. Germline V gene sequence: CDR1 SGDLS, CDR2 YYNGEE. V dropped 2 bases and J dropped 2 bases, with 4 bases sitting between them. The CDR3 loop is CASSVTNYGYTF. The CDR3 DNA is TGTGCCAGCAGCGTTACCAACTATGGCTACACCTTC. The whole variable domain, filled in from reference TRBV9 and TRBJ1-2, reads DSGVTQTPKHLITATGQRVTLRCSPRSGDLSVYWYQQSLDQGLQFLIQYYNGEERAKGNILERFSAQQFPDLHSELNLSSLELGDSALYFCASSVTNYGYTFGSGTRLTVV.

CDR3 sequence: CASSHGGYGNTIYF. DNA for the CDR3: TGTGCCAGCAGTCACGGGGGTTATGGAAACACCATATATTTT. The chain joins TRBV12-3 or TRBV12-4 to TRBJ1-3, with D perhaps matching TRBD1 (5 bases). Trimming took off 5 bases at V and 3 bases at J, with 11 bases between the two ends. The CDR3 is 14 residues long.

This clonotype was picked up many times. The chain has TRBV9 and TRBJ2-1; 7 bases align to TRBD1. CDR3 length equals 16 residues. Germline-derived CDR1 and CDR2 are SGDLS and YYNGEE. V lost 0 bases and J lost 3; bases outside the gene matches: 6. The CDR3 sequence: CASSVDRGTVYNEQFF. The CDR3 DNA is TGTGCCAGCAGCGTAGATCGTGGGACAGTCTACAATGAGCAGTTCTTC.

This clonotype has only one observation. The J gene is TRBJ1-1, the V gene TRBV7-6, with 9 bases lining up with TRBD1. Germline loops: CDR1 SGHVS, CDR2 FNYEAQ. This CDR3 has 12 amino acids. Unmatched junction bases numbered 5, after V lost 5 bases and J lost 10 bases. In DNA form, the CDR3 reads TGTGCCAGCAGCCCAGCGGACAGGGGAGCTTTCTTT. Its translation is CASSPADRGAFF.

This chain joins TRBV5-6 and TRBJ2-7, with D possibly matching TRBD1 (5 bases). CDR1 and CDR2 (germline): SGHDT, YYEEEE. V was pared by 4 bases and J by 3 bases, with 11 bases between. This CDR3 has 13 amino acids. CDR3 in amino acids: CASSRTGVYEQYF. The CDR3 DNA is TGTGCCAGCAGCCGAACAGGAGTCTACGAGCAGTACTTC.

V usage is TRBV10-3 and J usage is TRBJ1-5; no clear D gene. Germline CDR1 and CDR2: ENHRY and SYGVKD. Trimming removed 10 bases at V and 0 bases at J, with 10 bases between. There are 13 residues in the CDR3. The CDR3 DNA reads as TGTGCCACCGGGGAGAATAGCAATCAGCCCCAGCATTTT. This codes for CATGENSNQPQHF.

This clonotype has ten or more counts. The genes are TRBV27 and TRBJ1-5, with a weak D call TRBD1 (5 bases). Germline-derived CDR1 and CDR2 are MNHEY and SMNVEV (reference sequence). The CDR3 extends over 14 amino acids. V dropped 6 bases and J dropped 6 bases, with 15 bases sitting between them. The CDR3 coding sequence is TGTGCCAGCAGCATTGGAGCAGGGTTTCAGCCCCAGCATTTT. Amino acid sequence: CASSIGAGFQPQHF.

The gene calls are TRBV2 and TRBJ1-6; D gene unclear. Between the trimmed V and J ends, which lost 7 bases and 4 bases, there was a span of 11 bases. The germline CDR1 and CDR2 sequences are SNHLY and FYNNEI. The CDR3 loop spans 14 amino acids. The CDR3 here is CASTGQPYNSPLHF. In nucleotides, the CDR3 is TGTGCCAGCACAGGCCAACCTTATAATTCACCCCTCCACTTT.

The V gene is TRBV24-1, the J gene TRBJ2-7, with TRBD1 matching 9 bases. V lost 11 bases and J lost 2; bases outside the gene matches: 15. The germline CDR1 and CDR2 sequences are KGHDR and SFDVKD. CDR3 size: 16 residues. The CDR3 spells CASSLLPGTGPYEQYV. The CDR3, as DNA: TGTGCCAGCAGCCTATTACCCGGGACAGGGCCCTACGAGCAGTACGTC.

This clonotype was recorded at least ten times. The chain couples TRBV4-2 to TRBJ2-5, with D tentatively TRBD2 (5 bases). Germline CDR1 and CDR2: LGHNA and YNFKEQ. V was shortened by 0 bases and J by 5 bases, with 19 bases between the two germline ends. This CDR3 has 17 residues. CDR3 loop: CASSQDGVANWEETQYF. CDR3 coding DNA: TGTGCCAGCAGCCAAGACGGGGTAGCGAATTGGGAGGAGACCCAGTACTTC.

In its sample, this clonotype was seen many times. The V gene is TRBV9, the J gene TRBJ2-2; D unclear. CDR1 and CDR2 (germline): SGDLS, YYNGEE. This CDR3 has 13 amino acids. V lost 6 bases and J 5 bases, leaving 11 bases between the germline ends. The CDR3 protein is CASKPGDTGELFF. CDR3 DNA: TGTGCCAGCAAGCCGGGCGATACCGGGGAGCTGTTTTTT.

V and J are TRBV2 and TRBJ2-7, with 12 bases lining up with TRBD1. Losses at the gene ends were 6 bases for V and 5 bases for J; bases not matched to a gene: 5. The CDR3 contains 14 residues. CDR1 is SNHLY and CDR2 is FYNNEI in the germline V gene. The CDR3 DNA reads TGTGCCAGCAGGAGGGGGACAGGGGGCGACGAGCAGTACTTC. Its protein is CASRRGTGGDEQYF. Complete variable domain (other parts from reference TRBV2 and TRBJ2-7): EPEVTQTPSHQVTQMGQEVILRCVPISNHLYFYWYRQILGQKVEFLVSFYNNEISEKSEIFDDQFSVERPDGSNFTLKIRSTKLEDSAMYFCASRRGTGGDEQYFGPGTRLTVT.

This chain joins TRBV30 and TRBJ1-1, with 8 bases matching TRBD1. Germline V gives CDR1 GTSNPN, CDR2 SVGIG (reference sequence). Losses at the gene ends were 5 bases for V and 1 base for J; bases not matched to a gene: 3. CDR3 length: 13 amino acids. CDR3 DNA: TGTGCCTGGGGGACAGGATCGAACACTGAAGCTTTCTTT. Its protein is CAWGTGSNTEAFF.

This clonotype showed up many times. The chain joins TRBV15 to TRBJ1-2; 7 bases are shared with TRBD1. The CDR3 totals 16 residues. CDR1 and CDR2 from the germline V gene are LNHNV and YYDKDF (reference sequence). The junction had 10 bases not matched to a gene; V was cut back by 0 bases and J by 6 bases. As DNA, the CDR3 is TGTGCCACCAGCAGAGACCGGACAGGCCTTGAGAATGGCTACACCTTC. It translates to CATSRDRTGLENGYTF.

This clonotype was detected many times. This rearrangement joins TRBV20-1 to TRBJ1-2; D ambiguous. This CDR3 has 13 amino acids. V lost 2 bases and J lost 4, with 11 bases in between. Germline V gives CDR1 DFQATT, CDR2 SNEGSKA (reference sequence). The CDR3 spells CSARSRQSYGYTF. CDR3 coding DNA: TGCAGTGCTAGATCGAGGCAAAGCTATGGCTACACCTTC.

The count of this clonotype is one. The J gene is TRBJ1-2, the V gene TRBV25-1; D gene ambiguous. From germline, CDR1 is MGHDK and CDR2 SYGVNS. Trimming stripped 4 bases from V and 4 bases from J, with 10 bases between. This CDR3 spans 13 amino acids. The CDR3: CASSGVGFYGYTF. The CDR3 coding sequence is TGTGCCAGCAGTGGTGTCGGCTTCTATGGCTACACCTTC.

This clonotype was counted only a few times. J is TRBJ2-3 and V is TRBV10-3; no clear D. The J call is uncertain, as TRBJ1-5 better fits the DNA end. Per germline, CDR1 ENHRY and CDR2 SYGVKD. The CDR3 contains 12 residues. The DNA for the CDR3 is TGTGCCATCAGTGAGTCTTCAGATACGCAGCATTTT. It translates to CAISESSDTQHF.

This rearrangement joins TRBV7-9 to TRBJ2-7; possibly TRBD1 for D (5 bases). This CDR3 has 10 amino acids. The germline V gene has CDR1 SEHNR and CDR2 FQNEAQ (reference sequence). Trimming pared 3 bases from V and 9 bases from J, leaving 6 bases between. The CDR3, as DNA: TGTGCCAGCAGCTTGCAGGGGCAGTACTTC. It specifies CASSLQGQYF.

The chain uses TRBV2 and TRBJ2-7; D call uncertain. The germline CDR1 and CDR2 sequences are SNHLY and FYNNEI. CDR3 size: 14 residues. V was clipped by 6 bases and J by 1 base, with 13 bases between them. The DNA for the CDR3 is TGTGCCAGCAGAGATTCAGCGACATCCTACGAGCAGTACTTC. It encodes CASRDSATSYEQYF.